This TCR beta chain was obtained from a study of blood T cells in healthy people across ages. Deletions cut 5 bases from V and 6 bases from J, with 13 bases between. The CDR3 runs to 13 residues. From germline, CDR1 is DFQATT and CDR2 SNEGSKA (reference sequence). PCR was performed a second time for roughly 6 to 12 cycles using a sample-barcoded 5' primer and a J-beta primer mix. TCRdb reprocessed the 5' RACE reads via MiXCR and lists one record per CDR3 protein. Here the sample spans hundreds of thousands of distinct CDR3 sequences, around 49% being singletons. The sequence derives from a woman in her sixties in good health. The sequencing input was blood. J is TRBJ2-2 and V is TRBV20-1, with D unclear. The CDR3 region has the DNA TGCAGTGCTCGACGAAAGTTGTCCGGGGAGCTGTTTTTT. Translated, it gives CSARRKLSGELFF.